This paragraph reports one TCR beta chain. The CDR3 contains 14 residues. Trimming removed 3 bases from V and 3 bases from J, with 11 bases in between. CDR1 LGHDT and CDR2 YNNKEL come from the germline V gene (reference sequence). The data originate from a study of blood T cell repertoires in COVID-19. Study details: Both acute and convalescent COVID-19 samples were obtained from the United States, Italy and Spain. Nucleic acid was either cDNA or gDNA, and it came from T cells, B-cell-depleted T cells, or PBMCs.

Authors' data handling: From reference gene primer amplification, estimates of nucleated cell counts were derived. Libraries were prepared by immunoSEQ multiplex PCR; TCRdb keeps only in-frame clonotypes and omits some of them. The DNA was the basis for D and trimming; V, J and clone size are from that table. The sample includes roughly 150,000 clones, approximately 82% of them seen just once. Sequenced: peripheral blood. This TCR was sampled from a human donor with acute or convalescent COVID-19. The donor label of this sample is uncertain. The genes are TRBV3-1 (or the pseudogene TRBV3-2) and TRBJ1-2; the D is unclear. The CDR3: CASSQGLGDYGYTF. CDR3 sequence (DNA): TGTGCCAGCAGCCAGGGTCTCGGGGACTATGGCTACACCTTC.